A selection of T cell receptor beta chains follows, all from one sample in a study of T cell responses to AZD1222 COVID-19 vaccine. The assay was immunoSEQ multiplex PCR, and TCRdb's table has in-frame clones only and misses some. The sample yields 120,000 or so clones, 85% to 90% seen once. The sample here was peripheral blood, taken on day 0 of AZD1222 vaccination. The origin of the receptors is an adult in good health. CDR3s include the opening cysteine and the closing phenylalanine or tryptophan. A D gene is named only where the DNA matches it firmly. Not every row has a clone size; where given, it reads once, few, many or a size class.

>TRBV5-1|TRBJ1-1|-|once
TGCGCCAGCAGCTCAGACCTGTCCACTGAAGCTTTCTTT
CASSSDLSTEAFF
>TRBV5-4|TRBJ2-7|TRBD2|-
TGTGCCAGCAGCTACCCGACTAGCGGGGCGCACTACGAGCAGTACTTC
CASSYPTSGAHYEQYF
>TRBV5-1|TRBJ1-3|-|-
TGCGCCAGCAGCTTGGCAGGGTATGGAAACACCATATATTTT
CASSLAGYGNTIYF
>TRBV19|TRBJ1-2|-|-
TGTGCCAGTAGGCCTACGTCCGGGATAAACTATGGCTACACCTTC
CASRPTSGINYGYTF
>TRBV7-2|TRBJ2-5|TRBD1|-
TGTGCCAGCAGCTCCGACCGACAGGGTGGGACCCAGTACTTC
CASSSDRQGGTQYF
>TRBV12-3/TRBV12-4|TRBJ1-1|-|-
TGTGCCAGCACCCTGGGGGTGAACACTGAAGCTTTCTTT
CASTLGVNTEAFF
>TRBV6-1|TRBJ1-1|-|once
TGTGCCAGCAGGGTTTTGAACACTGAAGCTTTCTTT
CASRVLNTEAFF
>TRBV13|TRBJ1-5|-|-
TGTGCCAGCAGCCAGCGCAGGGAAGAGCCCCAGCATTTT
CASSQRREEPQHF
>TRBV5-5|TRBJ1-5|-|-
TGTGCCAGCAGCTTGGAGGGGCGAAGCAATCAGCCCCAGCATTTT
CASSLEGRSNQPQHF
>TRBV5-6|TRBJ2-7|-|-
TGTGCCAGCAGCTTGAGGCACGAGCAGTACTTC
CASSLRHEQYF
>TRBV19|TRBJ2-1|-|-
TGTGCCAGTAGCAGAGGTAGCTCCTACAATGAGCAGTTCTTC
CASSRGSSYNEQFF
>TRBV19|TRBJ1-1|-|-
TGTGCCAGTAGCCTACCAGGAACTGAAGCTTTCTTT
CASSLPGTEAFF
>TRBV9|TRBJ2-1|TRBD2|-
TGTGCCAGCAGCGTAGCGATCGGACTAGCGGGAGGATCCAATGAGCAGTTCTTC
CASSVAIGLAGGSNEQFF
>TRBV6-5|TRBJ1-1|TRBD1|once
TGTGCCAGCAGTTACTCGGGGACAGGGGGCACTGAAGCTTTCTTT
CASSYSGTGGTEAFF
>TRBV19|TRBJ1-3|-|-
TGTGCCAGTAGTACGACAGTCAGCTCTGGAAACACCATATATTTT
CASSTTVSSGNTIYF
>TRBV6-5|TRBJ2-7|TRBD2|once
TGTGCCAGCAGCGACGGCCTAGCGGGAGGCCATTCGAGGTACTTC
CASSDGLAGGHSRYF
>TRBV6-5|TRBJ2-2|-|-
TGTGCCAGCGGTATGGGGAACACCGGGGAGCTGTTTTTT
CASGMGNTGELFF
>TRBV5-4|TRBJ1-1|-|-
TGTGCCAGCAGCCCTGGACCGGGAGAAGCTTTCTTT
CASSPGPGEAFF
>TRBV9|TRBJ2-3|-|-
TGTGCCAGCAGCCACGGACAGCTCACAGATACGCAGTATTTT
CASSHGQLTDTQYF
>TRBV18|TRBJ2-1|TRBD2|-
TGTGCCAGCTCACCACCCGGGACTAGCGGGCCATACAATGAGCAGTTCTTC
CASSPPGTSGPYNEQFF
>TRBV27|TRBJ1-1|-|-
TGTGCCAGCAGTTTTGCGTCTTGGGGGGCGAAGGAGGCCACTGAAGCTTTCTTT
CASSFASWGAKEATEAFF
>TRBV7-2|TRBJ1-5|-|few
TGTGCCAGCAGCTTAGCGGGTTCCATGTTCGGTCAGCCCCAGCATTTT
CASSLAGSMFGQPQHF
>TRBV7-9|TRBJ2-1|TRBD2|-
TGTGCCAGCAGCCCGAGCGGGATCCGAAAAAATGAGCAGTTCTTC
CASSPSGIRKNEQFF
>TRBV7-2|TRBJ1-1|-|-
TGTGCCAGCAGCTTACTACGGATAAACACTGAAGCTTTCTTT
CASSLLRINTEAFF